The 7 T cell receptor beta chains reported below all come from one sample, sequenced in a study of blood T cell repertoires in COVID-19. Generated by immunoSEQ multiplex PCR, the TCRdb table keeps only in-frame clones and is missing some. The sample carries hundreds of thousands of clones, just under 90% recorded once. Sequencing input: PBMCs or T cells enriched from blood (not recorded which). The receptor source for this set is a man over 45 who had been exposed to COVID-19.

The chain uses TRBV5-1 and TRBJ1-2; D unclear. The ends were cut back, 4 bases at V and 7 bases at J, with 20 bases in the middle. The CDR3 spans 15 residues. Germline V gene sequence: CDR1 SGHRS, CDR2 YFSETQ. CDR3 in amino acids: CASSLSSGLLAGYTF. For the CDR3, the DNA is TGCGCCAGCAGCCTCAGCTCCGGACTTCTGGCTGGCTACACCTTC.

The chain employs TRBV5-1 and TRBJ2-5; TRBD1 matches at 8 bases. Germline-derived CDR1 and CDR2 are SGHRS and YFSETQ. The junction had 6 bases not matched to a gene; V was cut back by 0 bases and J by 5 bases. The length of the CDR3 is 15 residues. This CDR3 reads CASSLVQGAGETQYF. The CDR3 region has the DNA TGCGCCAGCAGCTTGGTCCAGGGGGCAGGGGAGACCCAGTACTTC.

There are a few counts of this clone. The CDR3 DNA is TGTGCCAGCAGTCCTTACTACAATGAGCAGTTCTTC. Protein product: CASSPYYNEQFF. V is TRBV12-3 or TRBV12-4 and J is TRBJ2-1; D not resolved. Trimming stripped 5 bases from V and 3 bases from J, with 5 bases between. This CDR3 comprises 12 residues.

This chain links TRBV18 with TRBJ2-3; D perhaps matches TRBD1 (6 bases). The V and J ends lost 1 base and 1 base respectively, with 6 bases between them. This CDR3 spans 14 amino acids. The germline V gene encodes CDR1 KGHSH and CDR2 LQKENI. CDR3 residues: CASSPQGGTDTQYF. The CDR3 DNA reads as TGTGCCAGCTCACCACAGGGGGGCACAGATACGCAGTATTTT.

This clone was detected only once. The chain is built from TRBV5-1 and TRBJ2-2; 8 bases fit TRBD1. V was clipped by 3 bases and J by 5 bases; unmatched bases: 6. The germline gives CDR1 SGHRS, CDR2 YFSETQ. The CDR3 sequence is 15 residues long. In DNA form, the CDR3 reads TGCGCCAGCAGCTCGGACAGGGCAGGAACCGGGGAGCTGTTTTTT. Protein product: CASSSDRAGTGELFF.

The rearrangement links TRBV7-8 to TRBJ2-7; D ambiguous. Trimming left V 1 base short and J 1 base short, with 5 bases between. CDR3 length: 13 residues. Germline-derived CDR1 and CDR2 are SGHVS and FQNEAQ. Here the CDR3 DNA reads TGTGCCAGCAGCTTAGAACAATCCTACGAGCAGTACTTC. This gives the protein CASSLEQSYEQYF.

The V call is TRBV5-6, the J call TRBJ2-1, with 11 bases aligning to TRBD2. CDR1 is SGHDT and CDR2 is YYEEEE in the germline V gene. After removal of 0 bases from V and 8 bases from J, the junction contained 7 bases not matched to a gene. The CDR3 runs to 16 residues. CDR3 in amino acids: CASSLGLAGLGDEQFF. For the CDR3, the DNA is TGTGCCAGCAGCTTGGGACTAGCGGGATTAGGCGATGAGCAGTTCTTC.